The 21 T cell receptor beta chains given below trace back to one sample, sequenced in a study of shared T cell receptors in the human thymus. Sequencing used immunoSEQ multiplex PCR; TCRdb keeps in-frame clones, though not all of them. This sample yields 55,000 to 80,000 clones, of which about 95% are seen a single time; 0.033% belongs to the top ten. Sequencing was performed on thymocytes. Receptors originate from a human donor.

J is TRBJ1-1 and V is TRBV11-1, with 9 bases that match TRBD1. CDR3 size: 17 residues. Germline trimming cut 5 bases from V and 4 bases from J; bases unmatched to any gene: 14. The V gene's germline CDR1 is SGHAT and CDR2 FQDESV (reference sequence). This CDR3 reads CASSLARDREKITEAFF. In DNA, the CDR3 is TGTGCCAGCAGCCTCGCGAGGGACAGGGAGAAAATCACTGAAGCTTTCTTT.

The V call is TRBV5-4, the J call TRBJ1-6; D unresolved. CDR1 is SGHNT, CDR2 YYREEE, per germline (reference sequence). The CDR3 contains 15 residues. Trimming removed 1 base at V and 0 bases at J, with 5 bases between. CDR3: CASSLRSSYNSPLHF. The CDR3 DNA follows: TGTGCCAGCAGCTTGCGGAGCTCCTATAATTCACCCCTCCACTTT. The whole variable domain, filled in from reference TRBV5-4 and TRBJ1-6, reads ETGVTQSPTHLIKTRGQQVTLRCSSQSGHNTVSWYQQALGQGPQFIFQYYREEENGRGNFPPRFSGLQFPNYSSELNVNALELDDSALYLCASSLRSSYNSPLHFGNGTRLTVT.

The V gene is TRBV7-9, the J gene TRBJ1-1, with D possibly matching TRBD1 (6 bases). The germline CDR1 and CDR2 sequences are SEHNR and FQNEAQ (reference sequence). The CDR3 loop spans 12 amino acids. Trimming shortened V by 2 bases and J by 8 bases, and 9 bases separated the two germline ends. The CDR3 is CASSLTTGEAFF. The CDR3 coding sequence is TGTGCCAGCAGCTTAACGACAGGAGAAGCTTTCTTT. The entire variable domain, with the rest obtained from reference TRBV7-9 and TRBJ1-1, is as follows: DTGVSQNPRHKITKRGQNVTFRCDPISEHNRLYWYRQTLGQGPEFLTYFQNEAQLEKSRLLSDRFSAERPKGSFSTLEIQRTEQGDSAMYLCASSLTTGEAFFGQGTRLTVV.

This chain links TRBV7-6 with TRBJ1-2, with D maybe TRBD1 (6 bases). The germline V gene has CDR1 SGHVS and CDR2 FNYEAQ. Trimming removed 2 bases at V and 4 bases at J, with 20 bases between. This CDR3 has 17 residues. The chain's CDR3 is CASSLTSTGLPTYGYTF. CDR3 DNA: TGTGCCAGCAGCTTAACGTCTACAGGGCTACCTACCTATGGCTACACCTTC.

This chain links TRBV19 with TRBJ1-4, with 8 bases matching TRBD1. The CDR3 sequence is 17 residues long. CDR1 and CDR2 from the germline V gene are LNHDA and SQIVND (reference sequence). V shed 4 bases, J shed 3 bases, and the junction held 10 bases outside the gene matches. The CDR3 region has the DNA TGTGCCAGTAGTACCGGACAGGGCCTAGGGGCTAATGAAAAACTGTTTTTT. Amino acids: CASSTGQGLGANEKLFF. The complete variable domain, with remaining parts taken from reference TRBV19 and TRBJ1-4, reads DGGITQSPKYLFRKEGQNVTLSCEQNLNHDAMYWYRQDPGQGLRLIYYSQIVNDFQKGDIAEGYSVSREKKESFPLTVTSAQKNPTAFYLCASSTGQGLGANEKLFFGSGTQLSVL.

The chain employs TRBV11-3 and TRBJ2-1; a possible D gene is TRBD2 (5 bases). CDR3 size: 12 residues. Germline V gene sequence: CDR1 SGHNT, CDR2 YENEEA. Trimming removed 5 bases at V and 7 bases at J, with 9 bases between. The DNA for the CDR3 is TGTGCCAGCAGCCCCGGGGAAAATGAGCAGTTCTTC. It translates to CASSPGENEQFF.

The chain couples TRBV29-1 to TRBJ1-1; D unresolved. Germline assignment: CDR1 SQVTM and CDR2 ANQGSEA. V lost 1 base and J 4 bases, leaving 16 bases between the germline ends. This CDR3 has 15 amino acids. CDR3 DNA sequence: TGCAGCGTTGAAGGATCCGGCGGGAGGATCACTGAAGCTTTCTTT. It encodes CSVEGSGGRITEAFF.

The chain combines TRBV5-6 with TRBJ2-7, with D uncertain. Germline CDR1 is SGHDT and CDR2 is YYEEEE. The CDR3 has 13 residues. V was shortened by 3 bases and J by 6 bases, with 13 bases between the two germline ends. For the CDR3, the DNA is TGTGCCAGCAGCTCCTCTTTCGTCCCCGAGCAGTACTTC. Protein: CASSSSFVPEQYF.

This chain connects TRBV7-6 to TRBJ2-3; D is ambiguous. The length of the CDR3 is 12 residues. Germline CDR1 and CDR2: SGHVS and FNYEAQ. V gave up 9 bases and J gave up 2 bases, with 9 bases separating them. The CDR3 DNA reads TGTGCCAGTACAGAGCCCACAGATACGCAGTATTTT. Protein sequence: CASTEPTDTQYF.

The chain joins TRBV5-8 to TRBJ1-1, with no clear D. CDR3 length: 14 residues. V dropped 6 bases and J dropped 4 bases, with 16 bases sitting between them. From germline, CDR1 is SGHTS and CDR2 YDEGEE. Here the CDR3 DNA reads TGTGCCAGCATCCCACCAACCCGGGGCACTGAAGCTTTCTTT. Its protein product is CASIPPTRGTEAFF.

The chain has TRBV28 and TRBJ1-2; the D gene is possibly TRBD1 (6 bases). V lost 5 bases and J 0 bases, leaving 16 bases between the germline ends. The germline V gene has CDR1 MDHEN and CDR2 SYDVKM. The CDR3 is 16 residues long. DNA of the CDR3: TGTGCCAGCAGTCACCTGACAGGTTCTCCTAACTATGGCTACACCTTC. It is translated as CASSHLTGSPNYGYTF.

The CDR3 DNA reads as TGTGCCATCAGTGAGAGAGGGGGATGGGACACCAGGGTCGGCACTGAAGCTTTCTTT. Translating gives CAISERGGWDTRVGTEAFF. This chain uses TRBV10-3 with TRBJ1-1; a weak D match, TRBD1 (6 bases). Germline V CDR1 and CDR2: ENHRY, SYGVKD. The CDR3 has 19 amino acids. V was pared by 2 bases and J by 4 bases, with 26 bases between.

J is TRBJ2-6 and V is TRBV5-5; 9 bases fit TRBD1. The junction had 8 bases not matched to a gene; V was cut back by 4 bases and J by 0 bases. The CDR3 consists of 18 residues. Germline lookup yields CDR1 SGHKS and CDR2 YYEKEE (reference sequence). CDR3 DNA: TGTGCCAGCAGCCCTAGGGGGGACAGGGTCTCTGGGGCCAACGTCCTGACTTTC. This codes for CASSPRGDRVSGANVLTF.

The V call is TRBV6-6, the J call TRBJ1-2, with 8 bases that match TRBD1. The CDR3 is 13 amino acids. Germline V gives CDR1 MNHNY, CDR2 SVGAGI (reference sequence). The V segment lost 8 bases and the J segment 7 bases; nucleotides outside the gene matches: 9. This CDR3 reads CASHAGGWGGYTF. The CDR3 nucleotides are TGTGCCAGCCACGCAGGGGGCTGGGGTGGCTACACCTTC.

The V call is TRBV6-6, the J call TRBJ1-1; TRBD1 might be the D (5 bases). V was cut by 7 bases and J by 11 bases, with 14 bases left in between. Germline lookup yields CDR1 MNHNY and CDR2 SVGAGI (reference sequence). The CDR3 totals 11 residues. CDR3 DNA sequence: TGTGCCAGCATCTCACCCCAGGGCGCTTTCTTT. It codes for CASISPQGAFF.

This clone was recorded only once. This chain joins TRBV7-2 and TRBJ1-2; D possibly corresponds to TRBD1 (6 bases). The ends were cut back, 0 bases at V and 5 bases at J, with 13 bases in the middle. Germline CDR1 is SGHTA and CDR2 is FQGNSA. This CDR3 contains 15 residues. The CDR3 sequence: CASSLAYRVGYGYTF. CDR3 nucleotides: TGTGCCAGCAGCTTAGCGTACAGGGTAGGATATGGCTACACCTTC. The full variable domain, completed using reference TRBV7-2 and TRBJ1-2, is GAGVSQSPSNKVTEKGKDVELRCDPISGHTALYWYRQSLGQGLEFLIYFQGNSAPDKSGLPSDRFSAERTGGSVSTLTIQRTQQEDSAVYLCASSLAYRVGYGYTFGSGTRLTVV.

The chain is built from TRBV7-2 and TRBJ2-1; tentatively, D is TRBD1 (5 bases). CDR1 is SGHTA and CDR2 is FQGNSA in the germline V gene. The CDR3 sequence is 13 residues long. V lost 5 bases to trimming and J lost 8 bases, with 13 bases between them. This CDR3 reads CASSPGLGDEQFF. DNA of the CDR3: TGTGCCAGCAGCCCAGGGCTTGGAGATGAGCAGTTCTTC.

The chain has TRBV29-1 and TRBJ1-2; a possible D gene is TRBD1 (6 bases). Germline V gene data show CDR1 as SQVTM and CDR2 as ANQGSEA. The CDR3 has 15 residues. Trimming pared 6 bases from V and 0 bases from J, leaving 17 bases between. The CDR3: CSVEPRGHPNYGYTF. The CDR3 DNA follows: TGCAGCGTCGAACCGCGGGGACACCCTAACTATGGCTACACCTTC.

The rearrangement joins TRBV29-1 to TRBJ1-2, with a tentative D call TRBD1 (5 bases). Trimming removed 2 bases at V and 3 bases at J, with 19 bases between. The V gene's germline CDR1 is SQVTM and CDR2 ANQGSEA. The CDR3 spans 16 residues. The CDR3 nucleotides are TGCAGCGTTGAAAAGGCCCGGAGGGGCAGCGACTATGGCTACACCTTC. It yields the protein CSVEKARRGSDYGYTF.

This clone was recorded once. This chain connects TRBV5-1 to TRBJ2-3, with no clear D. Trimming shortened V by 0 bases and J by 2 bases, and 7 bases separated the two germline ends. Germline-derived CDR1 and CDR2 are SGHRS and YFSETQ. The CDR3 is 14 residues long. The CDR3 coding sequence is TGCGCCAGCAGCTTGGGGGGATTCACAGATACGCAGTATTTT. Translating it yields CASSLGGFTDTQYF. Combining the CDR3 with reference TRBV5-1 and TRBJ2-3 gives the whole variable domain KAGVTQTPRYLIKTRGQQVTLSCSPISGHRSVSWYQQTPGQGLQFLFEYFSETQRNKGNFPGRFSGRQFSNSRSEMNVSTLELGDSALYLCASSLGGFTDTQYFGPGTRLTVL.

V is TRBV9 and J is TRBJ2-5; either TRBD1 or TRBD2 may supply D (5 bases each). CDR1 is SGDLS and CDR2 is YYNGEE in the germline V gene. The CDR3 loop spans 15 amino acids. The V gene lost 3 bases and the J gene lost 5 bases, with 17 bases spanning the gap. Here the CDR3 DNA reads TGTGCCAGCAGCGGGCACGGGGCAGTCATGGAGACCCAGTACTTC. Residues: CASSGHGAVMETQYF. Based on the CDR3 plus reference TRBV9 and TRBJ2-5, the full variable domain is DSGVTQTPKHLITATGQRVTLRCSPRSGDLSVYWYQQSLDQGLQFLIQYYNGEERAKGNILERFSAQQFPDLHSELNLSSLELGDSALYFCASSGHGAVMETQYFGPGTRLLVL.